These 10 T cell receptor beta chains share one sample of origin, sequenced in a study of blood T cell repertoires in COVID-19. The table came from immunoSEQ multiplex PCR; TCRdb's copy has only in-frame clones and leaves some out. The table lists around 250,000 clones, around 90% of them singletons. Source material: peripheral blood. These receptors originate from a woman in her 70s with COVID-19, enrolled during active disease.

The chain has TRBV30 and TRBJ2-2, with unresolved D. This CDR3 has 11 amino acids. Looked up from germline, CDR1 is GTSNPN and CDR2 is SVGIG (reference sequence). V lost 0 bases to trimming and J lost 7 bases, with 3 bases between them. The CDR3 bases are TGTGCCTGGAGTGTTAACGGGGAGCTGTTTTTT. Translating gives CAWSVNGELFF. The full variable domain, completed using reference TRBV30 and TRBJ2-2, is SQTIHQWPATLVQPVGSPLSLECTVEGTSNPNLYWYRQAAGRGLQLLFYSVGIGQISSEVPQNLSASRPQDRQFILSSKKLLLSDSGFYLCAWSVNGELFFGEGSRLTVL.

The V and J genes are TRBV5-1 and TRBJ2-2; D is possibly TRBD1 (6 bases). The germline V gene encodes CDR1 SGHRS and CDR2 YFSETQ. Trimming removed 1 base from V and 1 base from J, with 11 bases in between. This CDR3 has 16 residues. CDR3 protein: CASSLRQAMNTGELFF. CDR3 coding DNA: TGCGCCAGCAGCTTGCGACAGGCTATGAACACCGGGGAGCTGTTTTTT.

Written as DNA, the CDR3 is TGTGCCAGCAGAAGAGCGGGAGGGCCGACCGGGGAGCTGTTTTTT. It translates to CASRRAGGPTGELFF. V gene TRBV3-1 (or the pseudogene TRBV3-2) combines with J gene TRBJ2-2, with 10 bases matching TRBD2. Germline lookup yields CDR1 LGHDT and CDR2 YNNKEL (reference sequence). The trim removed 6 bases at V and 5 bases at J, leaving 6 bases unmatched. This CDR3 has 15 amino acids.

A single count supports this clone. The chain is built from TRBV24-1 and TRBJ1-2; TRBD1 might be the D (5 bases). Trimming took off 2 bases at V and 8 bases at J, with 8 bases between the two ends. CDR3 length: 12 residues. CDR1 is KGHDR, CDR2 SFDVKD, per germline. The CDR3 loop is CATSDSGLGYTF. CDR3 bases: TGTGCCACCAGTGATTCAGGGTTGGGCTACACCTTC.

In this sample, this clone turned up once. The chain has TRBV19 and TRBJ1-5; 7 nucleotides align to TRBD1. This CDR3 spans 14 amino acids. From germline, CDR1 is LNHDA and CDR2 SQIVND (reference sequence). With V trimmed by 4 bases and J by 7 bases, 7 bases remained unmatched. CDR3 loop: CASSKGGGNQPQHF. CDR3 sequence (DNA): TGTGCCAGTAGTAAAGGGGGCGGTAACCAGCCCCAGCATTTT.

The chain has TRBV28 and TRBJ1-4, with 7 bases lining up with TRBD1. The CDR3 covers 12 residues. Germline CDR1 is MDHEN and CDR2 is SYDVKM. V lost 6 bases and J lost 8; bases outside the gene matches: 3. CDR3 DNA sequence: TGTGCCAGCAGACAGGGGACGGAAAAACTGTTTTTT. Translation: CASRQGTEKLFF.

This rearrangement joins TRBV19 to TRBJ2-1; possible D gene TRBD1, 7 bases. Trimming took off 6 bases at V and 4 bases at J, with 16 bases between the two ends. The germline CDR1 and CDR2 sequences are LNHDA and SQIVND (reference sequence). This CDR3 is built from 15 residues. The CDR3 is CASSRGTALYNEQFF. As DNA, the CDR3 is TGTGCCAGTAGCCGGGGGACAGCATTATACAATGAGCAGTTCTTC.

The rearrangement links TRBV27 to TRBJ1-5; D not certain. Germline V gene lookup returns CDR1 MNHEY and CDR2 SMNVEV (reference sequence). The ends were cut back, 0 bases at V and 0 bases at J, with 9 bases in the middle. The CDR3 runs to 16 residues. The CDR3 bases are TGTGCCAGCAGTTTATCCTCGAGTTCTAGCAATCAGCCCCAGCATTTT. As protein: CASSLSSSSSNQPQHF.

The chain combines TRBV21-1 with TRBJ2-5; TRBD1, as called in the table, went unchecked against the DNA. TRBV21-1 represents a pseudogene. CDR3 size: 16 residues. CDR3 region: CASSKDTWGLQETQYF. Here the CDR3 DNA reads TGTGCCAGCAGCAAAGATACCTGGGGCCTACAAGAGACCCAGTACTTC.

This clone showed up just once. The chain links TRBV5-1 to TRBJ1-1; possibly TRBD1 for D (6 bases). Germline V gene data show CDR1 as SGHRS and CDR2 as YFSETQ. Trimming cost V 3 bases and J 0 bases, with 9 bases left between them. CDR3 size: 14 residues. CDR3 nucleotide sequence: TGCGCCAGCAGCTCGTACAGGGTGAACACTGAAGCTTTCTTT. It codes for CASSSYRVNTEAFF.